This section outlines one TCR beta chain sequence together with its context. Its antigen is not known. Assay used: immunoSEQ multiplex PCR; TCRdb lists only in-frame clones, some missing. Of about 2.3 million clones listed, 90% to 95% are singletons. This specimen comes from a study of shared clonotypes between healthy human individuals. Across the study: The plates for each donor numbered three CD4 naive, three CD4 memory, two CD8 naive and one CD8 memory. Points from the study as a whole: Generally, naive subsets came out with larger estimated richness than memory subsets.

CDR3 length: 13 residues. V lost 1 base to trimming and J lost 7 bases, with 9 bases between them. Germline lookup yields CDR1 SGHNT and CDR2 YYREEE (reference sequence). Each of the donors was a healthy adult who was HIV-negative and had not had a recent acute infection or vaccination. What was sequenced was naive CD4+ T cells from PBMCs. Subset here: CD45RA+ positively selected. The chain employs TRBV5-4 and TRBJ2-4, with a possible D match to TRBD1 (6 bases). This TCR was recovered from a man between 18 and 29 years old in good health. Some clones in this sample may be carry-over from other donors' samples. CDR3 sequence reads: CASSLTGKNIQYF. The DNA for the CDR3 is TGTGCCAGCAGCTTGACAGGGAAGAACATTCAGTACTTC.